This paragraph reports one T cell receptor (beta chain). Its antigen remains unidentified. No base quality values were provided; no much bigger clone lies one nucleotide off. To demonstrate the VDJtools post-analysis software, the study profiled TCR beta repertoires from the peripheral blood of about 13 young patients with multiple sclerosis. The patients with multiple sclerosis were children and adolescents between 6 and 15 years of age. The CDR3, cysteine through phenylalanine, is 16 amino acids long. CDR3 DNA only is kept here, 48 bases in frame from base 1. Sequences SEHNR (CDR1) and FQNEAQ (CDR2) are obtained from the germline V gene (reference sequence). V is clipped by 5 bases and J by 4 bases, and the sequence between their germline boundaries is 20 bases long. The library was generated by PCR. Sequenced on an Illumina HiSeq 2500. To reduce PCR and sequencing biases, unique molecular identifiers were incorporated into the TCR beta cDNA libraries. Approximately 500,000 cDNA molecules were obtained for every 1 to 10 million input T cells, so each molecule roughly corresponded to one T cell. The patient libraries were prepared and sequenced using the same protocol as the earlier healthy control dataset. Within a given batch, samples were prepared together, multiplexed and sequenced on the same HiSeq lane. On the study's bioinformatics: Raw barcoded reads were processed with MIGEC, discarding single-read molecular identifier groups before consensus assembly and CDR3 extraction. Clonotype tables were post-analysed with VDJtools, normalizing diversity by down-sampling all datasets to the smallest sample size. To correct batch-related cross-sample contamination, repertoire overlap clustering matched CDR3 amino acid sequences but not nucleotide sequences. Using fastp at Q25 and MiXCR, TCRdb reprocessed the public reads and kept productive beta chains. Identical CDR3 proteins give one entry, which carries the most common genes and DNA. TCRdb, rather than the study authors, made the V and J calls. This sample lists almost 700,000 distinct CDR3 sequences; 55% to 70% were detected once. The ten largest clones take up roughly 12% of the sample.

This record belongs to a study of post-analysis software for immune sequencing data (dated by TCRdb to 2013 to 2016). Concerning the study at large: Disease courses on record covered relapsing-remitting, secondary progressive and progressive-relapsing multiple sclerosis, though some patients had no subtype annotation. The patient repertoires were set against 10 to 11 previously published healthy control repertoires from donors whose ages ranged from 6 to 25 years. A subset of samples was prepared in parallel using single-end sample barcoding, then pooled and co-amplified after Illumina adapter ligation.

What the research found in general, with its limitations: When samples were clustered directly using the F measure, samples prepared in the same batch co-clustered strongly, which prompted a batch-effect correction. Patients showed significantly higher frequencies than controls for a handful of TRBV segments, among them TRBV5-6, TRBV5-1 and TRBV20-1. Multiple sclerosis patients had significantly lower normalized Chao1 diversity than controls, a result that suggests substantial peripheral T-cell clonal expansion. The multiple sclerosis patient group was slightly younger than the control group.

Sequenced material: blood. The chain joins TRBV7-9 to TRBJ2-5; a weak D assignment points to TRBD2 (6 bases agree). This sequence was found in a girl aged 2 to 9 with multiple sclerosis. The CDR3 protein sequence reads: CASSRDEAGTRETQYF. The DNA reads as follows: TGTGCCAGCAGCCGTGACGAGGCGGGGACCCGAGAGACCCAGTACTTC.